This T cell receptor (beta chain) is from a study of T cells in Graves' hyperthyroidism and ophthalmopathy. RNA transcripts were the template for amplifying TCR beta CDR3 regions. First-round RT-PCR targeting the TCR CDR3 was performed with the HTBI primer set. From the multiplex PCR reads, TCRdb called clonotypes with MiXCR, one entry per CDR3 protein. The sample has over 350,000 distinct CDR3 sequences; around 15% are singletons. Trimming at V came to 1 base and at J to 6 bases, leaving 9 bases not matched to a gene. CDR1 MDHEN and CDR2 SYDVKM come from the germline V gene. The CDR3 is 15 amino acids. Thyroid ultrasound and orbital computed tomography, with clinical symptoms and serum thyroxine and TRAb, informed diagnoses.

The sequence derives from a man aged 50 or older with Graves' ophthalmopathy. Source material: blood. The gene calls are TRBV28 and TRBJ2-7, with 7 bases identical to TRBD1. Here the CDR3 reads CASSLYTGQFGEQYF. The CDR3 region has the DNA TGTGCCAGCAGTTTATATACGGGACAGTTTGGCGAGCAGTACTTC. The full variable domain, its missing parts supplied by reference TRBV28 and TRBJ2-7, is DVKVTQSSRYLVKRTGEKVFLECVQDMDHENMFWYRQDPGLGLRLIYFSYDVKMKEKGDIPEGYSVSREKKERFSLILESASTNQTSMYLCASSLYTGQFGEQYFGPGTRLTVT.